The source of this T cell receptor (beta chain) is a study of T cells in pancreatic ductal adenocarcinoma. The selected patients with pancreatic ductal adenocarcinoma had surgery but no neoadjuvant therapy. TCRdb's copy holds only in-frame clones and misses some; the assay was immunoSEQ multiplex PCR. The profile shows roughly 11,000 clones, approximately 90% of them singletons. Study-wide points: Enrichment of CD45RO+ effector over naive T cells in tumors may bias clonality. Compared with tumor, blood showed more total productive templates and roughly 8-fold more clonotypes. Results skew toward the minority of patients with early-stage disease.

As concerns this clone: Its specificity is unknown.

V shed 4 bases, J shed 1 base, and the junction held 5 bases outside the gene matches. The CDR3 covers 16 residues. Germline assignment: CDR1 SGDLS and CDR2 YYNGEE. The chain combines TRBV9 with TRBJ2-2; 9 bases are a match to TRBD2. Sequencing input: PBMCs. The TCR originated in a human donor with pancreatic ductal adenocarcinoma. CDR3 nucleotide sequence: TGTGCCAGCAGCCCACGACTAGCGGAGAACACCGGGGAGCTGTTTTTT. It is translated as CASSPRLAENTGELFF.